The 5 T cell receptor beta chains given below trace back to one sample, sequenced in a study of blood T cell repertoires in COVID-19. The assay was immunoSEQ multiplex PCR, and TCRdb's table has in-frame clones only and misses some. The sample yields 250,000 or so clones, roughly 86% seen once. Sample: PBMCs or T cells enriched from blood (not recorded which). The receptors come from a woman aged 18-35 years who had recovered from COVID-19.

J is TRBJ1-5 and V is TRBV19; perhaps TRBD1 as D (5 bases). The CDR3 sequence is 17 residues long. The germline V gene encodes CDR1 LNHDA and CDR2 SQIVND (reference sequence). The ends were cut back, 3 bases at V and 1 base at J, with 16 bases in the middle. The CDR3, as DNA: TGTGCCAGTAGTATTAGGGGCAGCAGCGGGAGCAATCAGCCCCAGCATTTT. Protein sequence: CASSIRGSSGSNQPQHF.

The chain employs TRBV11-2 and TRBJ2-7, with D tentatively TRBD2 (6 bases). V was pared by 0 bases and J by 3 bases, with 12 bases between. This CDR3 has 15 residues. Germline V gives CDR1 SGHAT, CDR2 FQNNGV. This chain's CDR3 is CASSLEGGRSYEQYF. In nucleotides, the CDR3 is TGTGCCAGCAGCTTAGAGGGAGGAAGAAGCTACGAGCAGTACTTC.

This chain links TRBV12-3 or TRBV12-4 with TRBJ2-1, with D maybe TRBD2 (5 bases). V was clipped by 5 bases and J by 8 bases, with 10 bases between them. The CDR3 has 12 residues. CDR3 region: CASSPPGDEQFF. The CDR3 region has the DNA TGTGCCAGCAGTCCACCCGGGGATGAGCAGTTCTTC.

The chain joins TRBV11-2 to TRBJ2-3; TRBD2 matches 12 bases. Per the germline V gene, CDR1 is SGHAT and CDR2 is FQNNGV. V lost 0 bases to trimming and J lost 4 bases; unmatched junction nucleotides: 11. This CDR3 region has 19 residues. The CDR3 DNA reads TGTGCCAGCAGCTTAGAGGTTACTAGCGGGAGGCTAATCCCAGATACGCAGTATTTT. Amino acids: CASSLEVTSGRLIPDTQYF.

The V call is TRBV11-2, the J call TRBJ2-3, with no clear D. Looked up from germline, CDR1 is SGHAT and CDR2 is FQNNGV. The CDR3 is 13 residues long. Trimming stripped 8 bases from V and 4 bases from J, with 13 bases between. Written as DNA, the CDR3 is TGTGCCAGCCAACGTAGCTTTGCAGATACGCAGTATTTT. Protein: CASQRSFADTQYF. The whole variable domain, remainder taken from reference TRBV11-2 and TRBJ2-3, is EAGVAQSPRYKIIEKRQSVAFWCNPISGHATLYWYQQILGQGPKLLIQFQNNGVVDDSQLPKDRFSAERLKGVDSTLKIQPAKLEDSAVYLCASQRSFADTQYFGPGTRLTVL.